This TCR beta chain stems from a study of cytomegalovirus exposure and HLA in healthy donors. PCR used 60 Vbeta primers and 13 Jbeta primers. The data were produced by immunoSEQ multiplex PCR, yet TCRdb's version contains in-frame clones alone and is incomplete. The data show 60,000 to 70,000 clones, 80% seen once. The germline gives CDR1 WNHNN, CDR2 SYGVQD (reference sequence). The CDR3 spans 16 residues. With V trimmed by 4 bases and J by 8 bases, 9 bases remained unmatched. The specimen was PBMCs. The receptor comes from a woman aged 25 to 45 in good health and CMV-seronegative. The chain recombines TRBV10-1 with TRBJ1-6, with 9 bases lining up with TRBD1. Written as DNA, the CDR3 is TGCGCCAGCAGTGTGCAGGACAGGGGTTCTCATTCACCCCTCCACTTT. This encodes CASSVQDRGSHSPLHF.